This T cell receptor (beta chain) was recorded in a study of cytomegalovirus exposure and HLA in healthy donors (TCRdb year 2017). About the study as a whole: According to a later analysis, the 120 or so validation repertoires were produced on the same platform as the roughly 600 repertoires of the first cohort. The aim of the study was to test whether cataloging public T cell receptors could identify signatures of past pathogen exposure. Besides the first cohort of approximately 670 subjects, a separate validation cohort made up of 120 different subjects was used. High-throughput TCR immunosequencing, statistical association of individual TCRs with disease status, and machine learning were combined to predict cytomegalovirus infection status.

The CDR3 starts with the cysteine, ends with the phenylalanine, and has 15 residues. The entry retains the CDR3 DNA only, 45 bases that are in frame from base 1. From the germline V gene, CDR1 is MDHEN and CDR2 is SYDVKM. Receptors were amplified or captured by the immunoSEQ multiplex PCR assay. On the authors' methods: A statistical classification framework was built to diagnose cytomegalovirus status from the catalog of TCR beta chain sequences. TCRdb provides this immuneACCESS table in a form limited to in-frame rearrangements. Some clones are lacking; in checked studies, under half of them reflect an unresolved V gene, and why the rest are absent is not known. V, J and clone size are those of that table, while D and trimming were read from the DNA. The sample table lists more than 50,000 clones, roughly 94% of them with a count of one. 2% to 2.5% of the sample is in the top ten clones. For this clone: Its antigen is still unknown. The junction shows a germline mismatch at one end, possibly a read error.

What the authors observed across the whole study: In vitro tests confirmed that three of the cytomegalovirus-associated TCR beta chains recognize cytomegalovirus antigens. In the study, 150 to 200 TCR beta chains were listed as associated with cytomegalovirus. Most TCR sequences were observed very rarely across donors, whereas some public TCRs were present in many individuals. The authors suggested that the approach could potentially be extended to other disease states and immunological phenotypes. All 120 or so repertoires were used to score co-occurrence in the validation cohort in a later analysis, because that analysis had no HLA typing for the cohort. Cytomegalovirus status was reported to be diagnosed by the classifier with high specificity and sensitivity in both the original and validation cohorts. A later analysis found that TCRs clustered in the first cohort also tended to co-occur in the roughly 120 validation repertoires, with more than 90% of cluster scores above 0.

Separate from the approximately 700-subject first cohort, the validation cohort of more than 90 subjects was the group to which the donors belonged. The clonotype comes from a man aged 18 to 30 in good health and CMV-seronegative. This sequence uses TRBV28 and TRBJ1-5; TRBD1 lines up with 9 middle nucleotides. Sequences were obtained from PBMCs. The bases are TGTGCCAGCAGTCACGGACAGGGGCGGGTTCAGTCCCAGCATTTT. Its amino acids are CASSHGQGRVQSQHF.